Shown below are 27 T cell receptor beta chains from a single sample sequenced in a study of T-cell reconstitution after alpha-beta-depleted transplantation in children. A TCRbeta library incorporating unique molecular identifiers was prepared. TCRdb ran MiXCR on the PCR reads and lists one entry per CDR3 protein. Of approximately 15,000 distinct CDR3 sequences listed, about 7.7% were seen once; the top ten hold 30% to 45%. Source: PBMCs, mostly from graft donor cells, taken 60 days after TCRalphabeta/CD19-depleted stem cell transplant. The receptors originated from a boy younger than two who had a stem cell transplant for Wiskott-Aldrich syndrome, so the T cells may come from the graft donor.

This clonotype was detected ten times or more. The CDR3 DNA is TGTGCCAGCAGCCACCACGGGACTAGCGGGATAAATGAGCAGTTCTTC. The encoded protein is CASSHHGTSGINEQFF. The chain recombines TRBV4-2 with TRBJ2-1, with TRBD2 matching over 13 bases. There are 16 residues in the CDR3. Germline-derived CDR1 and CDR2 are LGHNA and YNFKEQ. J lost 7 bases, V lost 3 bases, and 6 bases had no gene match.

This clonotype was recorded at least ten times. The V and J genes are TRBV7-9 and TRBJ1-1, with D perhaps TRBD1 (5 bases). The germline V gene encodes CDR1 SEHNR and CDR2 FQNEAQ (reference sequence). The CDR3 runs 14 residues. V was trimmed by 3 bases and J by 5 bases, leaving 13 bases between them. Here the CDR3 DNA reads TGTGCCAGCAGCTTTCTCGGGGCGAGGACTGAAGCTTTCTTT. This encodes CASSFLGARTEAFF.

Many counts were recorded for this clonotype. This rearrangement joins TRBV9 to TRBJ2-1, with 7 bases fitting TRBD2. The V gene end was trimmed by 0 bases and the J gene end by 4 bases; junction bases not matched to a gene: 4. CDR1 and CDR2 (germline): SGDLS, YYNGEE. CDR3 length: 15 residues. The CDR3 coding sequence is TGTGCCAGCAGCGTAGCGGCTAGCGGATACAATGAGCAGTTCTTC. It specifies CASSVAASGYNEQFF.

This clonotype appeared a few times. The J gene is TRBJ2-7, the V gene TRBV7-6; no definite D call. The germline V gene has CDR1 SGHVS and CDR2 FNYEAQ. Trimming shortened V by 5 bases and J by 4 bases, and 12 bases separated the two germline ends. This CDR3 has 13 residues. The DNA of the CDR3 is TGTGCCAGCAGCGTGGGCCCCTCGTACGAGCAGTACTTC. This translates into CASSVGPSYEQYF.

At least ten counts were recorded for this clonotype. The CDR3 nucleotides are TGTGCCAGCAGCCGGGTCGGGGCCCGGTATTTT. This encodes CASSRVGARYF. This chain uses TRBV7-9 with TRBJ2-3; D assignment may be TRBD1 or TRBD2 (5 bases each). The CDR3 sequence is 11 residues long. V lost 5 bases to trimming and J lost 14 bases, with 14 bases between them. CDR1 is SEHNR and CDR2 is FQNEAQ in the germline V gene (reference sequence).

This clonotype was observed many times. The J gene is TRBJ2-3, the V gene TRBV11-1; D assignment may be TRBD1 or TRBD2 (5 bases each). Trimming took off 4 bases at V and 1 base at J, with 15 bases between the two ends. Germline V gene lookup returns CDR1 SGHAT and CDR2 FQDESV (reference sequence). CDR3 length: 16 residues. CDR3 loop: CASSSRGRLRTDTQYF. CDR3 nucleotides: TGTGCCAGCAGCTCCCGGGGCCGACTTCGCACAGATACGCAGTATTTT.

This clonotype was seen many times. The CDR3 loop reads CATSDPGLAGGGYNEQFF. DNA of the CDR3: TGTGCCACCAGTGACCCGGGACTAGCGGGAGGAGGCTACAATGAGCAGTTCTTC. The chain combines TRBV24-1 with TRBJ2-1; 15 bases are a match to TRBD2. V was clipped by 4 bases and J by 3 bases; unmatched bases: 6. Germline V gives CDR1 KGHDR, CDR2 SFDVKD. This CDR3 comprises 18 residues.

This clonotype was observed at least ten times. This chain links TRBV25-1 with TRBJ2-1; D remains unclear. This CDR3 region has 13 residues. The germline V gene encodes CDR1 MGHDK and CDR2 SYGVNS. V was trimmed by 8 bases and J by 4 bases, leaving 12 bases between them. The chain's CDR3 is CASSTMGYNEQFF. The DNA for the CDR3 is TGTGCCAGCTCAACCATGGGGTACAATGAGCAGTTCTTC.

This chain joins TRBV5-1 and TRBJ2-2, with D possibly matching TRBD1 (5 bases). The V end was cut by 0 bases, the J end by 2 bases, with 8 bases between. The CDR3 sequence is 15 residues long. Per germline, CDR1 SGHRS and CDR2 YFSETQ. CDR3 protein: CASSLVQGNTGELFF. CDR3 DNA: TGCGCCAGCAGCTTGGTGCAGGGTAACACCGGGGAGCTGTTTTTT.

This clonotype was seen more than once but under ten times. This rearrangement joins TRBV15 to TRBJ2-1; D may correspond to TRBD1 or TRBD2 (5 bases each). The CDR3 length is 13 residues. V shed 0 bases and J shed 8 bases, with 8 bases lying between them. Per the germline V gene, CDR1 is LNHNV and CDR2 is YYDKDF (reference sequence). The CDR3, as DNA: TGTGCCACCAGCAGAGAGTCGGGGCATGAGCAGTTCTTC. It codes for CATSRESGHEQFF.

A note on this clonotype: A much larger clonotype is one base distant, so this may be a read error. The chain uses TRBV7-2 and TRBJ2-2; 7 bases are shared with TRBD2. Germline V gives CDR1 SGHTA, CDR2 FQGNSA. After removal of 7 bases from V and 4 bases from J, the junction contained 9 bases not matched to a gene. The CDR3 totals 15 residues. CDR3 nucleotide sequence: TGTGCCAGCAACCCGGGACTAACGGGCACCGGGGAGCTGTTTTTT. Translating it yields CASNPGLTGTGELFF.

This clonotype appeared many times. The gene calls are TRBV2 and TRBJ2-7, with 10 bases fitting TRBD2. Germline V gene sequence: CDR1 SNHLY, CDR2 FYNNEI. This CDR3 is 14 amino acids long. V shed 6 bases and J 2 bases; nucleotides not matched to a gene: 4. CDR3 in DNA: TGTGCCAGCAGGGGACTAGCGCGCACCTACGAGCAGTACTTC. Translating gives CASRGLARTYEQYF.

The chain couples TRBV28 to TRBJ1-4; 8 bases are a match to TRBD1. After removal of 5 bases from V and 8 bases from J, the junction contained 7 bases not matched to a gene. The CDR3 contains 14 residues. Per germline, CDR1 MDHEN and CDR2 SYDVKM. CDR3 bases: TGTGCCAGCAGTACCCAGGGGGCTTTGGAAAAACTGTTTTTT. Residues: CASSTQGALEKLFF.

This clonotype was counted a few times. The chain recombines TRBV20-1 with TRBJ1-4, with TRBD1 as a possible D gene (5 bases). The V gene's germline CDR1 is DFQATT and CDR2 SNEGSKA (reference sequence). The CDR3 has 17 amino acids. V gave up 0 bases and J gave up 4 bases, with 18 bases separating them. CDR3 in amino acids: CSARDIPGRAYNEKLFF. The CDR3 nucleotides read TGCAGTGCTAGAGATATACCGGGGCGCGCCTATAATGAAAAACTGTTTTTT.

This clonotype was seen ten or more times. The rearrangement uses TRBV5-1 and TRBJ2-2; possibly TRBD1 or TRBD2 for D (5 bases each). This CDR3 has 16 residues. Per germline, CDR1 SGHRS and CDR2 YFSETQ. V shed 4 bases and J shed 3 bases, with 16 bases lying between them. The DNA for the CDR3 is TGCGCCAGCAGCCAAGGATGGGACGCCTACACCGGGGAGCTGTTTTTT. This sequence encodes CASSQGWDAYTGELFF.

The V gene is TRBV7-9, the J gene TRBJ2-7; D is perhaps TRBD1 or TRBD2 (5 bases each). V lost 5 bases and J lost 2, with 13 bases in between. The CDR3 is 14 residues long. Per the germline V gene, CDR1 is SEHNR and CDR2 is FQNEAQ (reference sequence). CDR3 sequence (DNA): TGTGCCAGCAGCCTGTCAGGGACCCCCTACGAGCAGTACTTC. Translated: CASSLSGTPYEQYF.

This clonotype came up many times. This chain joins TRBV28 and TRBJ2-7, with D unclear. The length of the CDR3 is 15 residues. V was clipped by 4 bases and J by 0 bases, with 13 bases between them. The germline gives CDR1 MDHEN, CDR2 SYDVKM. The CDR3 nucleotides are TGTGCCAGCAGTTCCCCGTGGCAAGGCTCCTACGAGCAGTACTTC. It specifies CASSSPWQGSYEQYF.

The chain links TRBV7-9 to TRBJ2-1; 14 bases agree with TRBD2. J gave up 8 bases and V 5 bases, and 8 bases lay outside the gene matches. CDR3 length: 16 amino acids. Germline CDR1 and CDR2: SEHNR and FQNEAQ (reference sequence). The CDR3 DNA sequence: TGTGCCAGCAGCCAACTCGGACTAGCGGGAGGCCATGAGCAGTTCTTC. Amino acids: CASSQLGLAGGHEQFF.

This CDR3 is CASSLDLGQGHTGELFF. In DNA form, the CDR3 reads TGTGCCAGCAGCTTAGATCTCGGACAGGGCCACACCGGGGAGCTGTTTTTT. This sequence joins TRBV11-1 and TRBJ2-2, with 8 bases that match TRBD1. Germline trimming cut 1 base from V and 3 bases from J; bases unmatched to any gene: 7. Germline V lookup: CDR1 SGHAT, CDR2 FQDESV (reference sequence). CDR3 length: 17 residues.

This clonotype was found many times. The chain uses TRBV2 and TRBJ1-4, with 8 bases fitting TRBD1. The germline V gene has CDR1 SNHLY and CDR2 FYNNEI. With V trimmed by 7 bases and J by 6 bases, 13 bases remained unmatched. The CDR3 is 16 amino acids. CDR3 DNA: TGTGCCAGCACCTTGACCCCGGGACAGGCAGATGAAAAACTGTTTTTT. Translated, it gives CASTLTPGQADEKLFF.

By sample share, this clonotype is medium-sized. J is TRBJ2-5 and V is TRBV5-1; 7 bases map to TRBD2. The junction had 16 bases not matched to a gene; V was cut back by 3 bases and J by 2 bases. This CDR3 spans 18 amino acids. Germline V gives CDR1 SGHRS, CDR2 YFSETQ. CDR3 sequence: CASSWLELAAGPQETQYF. DNA for the CDR3: TGCGCCAGCAGCTGGCTAGAACTTGCAGCGGGGCCTCAAGAGACCCAGTACTTC. Together with reference TRBV5-1 and TRBJ2-5, the CDR3 gives the full variable domain: KAGVTQTPRYLIKTRGQQVTLSCSPISGHRSVSWYQQTPGQGLQFLFEYFSETQRNKGNFPGRFSGRQFSNSRSEMNVSTLELGDSALYLCASSWLELAAGPQETQYFGPGTRLLVL.

V usage is TRBV25-1 and J usage is TRBJ2-7; no definite D call. The germline V gene has CDR1 MGHDK and CDR2 SYGVNS. CDR3 length: 13 amino acids. V lost 9 bases, J lost 3 bases, and 15 bases lay in between. In nucleotides, the CDR3 is TGTGCCAGGGGCACGGAACCTTACTACGAGCAGTACTTC. Residues: CARGTEPYYEQYF.

CDR3 residues: CASSFKGYYSNQPQHF. The CDR3 DNA reads TGTGCCAGCAGTTTTAAAGGGTACTATAGCAATCAGCCCCAGCATTTT. The gene calls are TRBV12-3 or TRBV12-4 and TRBJ1-5; D gene unclear. V lost 3 bases and J lost 0, with 12 bases in between. This CDR3 comprises 16 residues.

The table lists this clonotype with many counts. The genes are TRBV6-1 and TRBJ2-7; 9 positions agree with TRBD1. V lost 7 bases to trimming and J lost 5 bases; unmatched junction nucleotides: 12. This CDR3 is 15 amino acids long. In germline, CDR1 is MNHNS, CDR2 SASEGT. The DNA of the CDR3 is TGTGCCAGCACCTACAGGGGGCGCTTCTTCCACGAGCAGTACTTC. Its protein product is CASTYRGRFFHEQYF.

This clonotype was counted a few times. The rearrangement uses TRBV5-1 and TRBJ1-2, with D perhaps TRBD1 (6 bases). CDR1 and CDR2 from the germline V gene are SGHRS and YFSETQ. V was clipped by 5 bases and J by 4 bases, with 12 bases between them. This CDR3 has 13 residues. CDR3 sequence: CASSLPDSYGYTF. CDR3 nucleotide sequence: TGCGCCAGCAGTCTACCGGACAGCTATGGCTACACCTTC.

At least ten counts were recorded for this clonotype. V and J are TRBV15 and TRBJ2-3, with D unresolved. The CDR3 has 15 amino acids. V lost 0 bases and J lost 2, with 9 bases in between. The V gene's germline CDR1 is LNHNV and CDR2 YYDKDF (reference sequence). The CDR3 DNA reads as TGTGCCACCAGCAGAGATATAGTCCCCACAGATACGCAGTATTTT. Encoded protein: CATSRDIVPTDTQYF.

This clonotype has more than one count but fewer than ten. The V gene is TRBV20-1, the J gene TRBJ2-7; D is ambiguous. The CDR3 is 11 residues long. Germline CDR1 DFQATT, CDR2 SNEGSKA (reference sequence). Trimming removed 1 base from V and 3 bases from J, with 4 bases in between. The CDR3 DNA reads as TGCAGTGCTAGAGGCCGCTACGAGCAGTACTTC. Translated: CSARGRYEQYF.